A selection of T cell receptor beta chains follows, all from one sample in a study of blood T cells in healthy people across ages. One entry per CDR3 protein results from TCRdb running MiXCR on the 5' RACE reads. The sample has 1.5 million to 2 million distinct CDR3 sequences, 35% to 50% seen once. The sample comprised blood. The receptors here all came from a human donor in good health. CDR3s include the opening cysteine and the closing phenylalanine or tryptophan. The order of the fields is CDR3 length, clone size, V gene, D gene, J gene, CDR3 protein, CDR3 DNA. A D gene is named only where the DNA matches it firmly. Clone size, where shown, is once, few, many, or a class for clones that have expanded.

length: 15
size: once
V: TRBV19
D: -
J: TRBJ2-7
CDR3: CASSIGGTRTYEQYF
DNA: TGTGCCAGTAGTATAGGGGGGACACGAACCTACGAGCAGTACTTC

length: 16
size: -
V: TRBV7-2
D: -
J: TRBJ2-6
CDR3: CASSFSTVPGANVLTF
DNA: TGTGCCAGCAGCTTTTCGACGGTCCCCGGGGCCAACGTCCTGACTTTC

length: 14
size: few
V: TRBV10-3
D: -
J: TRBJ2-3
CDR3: CAISESRVSDTQYF
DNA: TGTGCCATCAGTGAGTCGAGGGTTTCAGATACGCAGTATTTT

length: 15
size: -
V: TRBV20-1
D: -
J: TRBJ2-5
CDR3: CSAREPRGPQETQYF
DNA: TGCAGTGCTAGAGAGCCCCGGGGCCCCCAAGAGACCCAGTATTTC

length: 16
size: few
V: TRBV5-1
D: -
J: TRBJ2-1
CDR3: CASSLGGQRGSNEQFF
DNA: TGCGCCAGCAGCTTGGGTGGACAGCGAGGGTCTAATGAGCAGTTCTTC

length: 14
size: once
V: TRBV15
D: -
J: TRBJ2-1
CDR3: CATSVDSSYNEQFF
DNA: TGTGCCACCAGCGTAGATAGCTCCTACAATGAGCAGTTCTTC

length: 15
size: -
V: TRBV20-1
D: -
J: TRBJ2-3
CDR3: CSASSYGTDTDTQYF
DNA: TGCAGTGCTAGTTCTTACGGGACGGACACAGATACGCAGTATTTT

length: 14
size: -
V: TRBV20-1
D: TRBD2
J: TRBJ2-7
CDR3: CSAMAVSGRVEQYF
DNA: TGCAGTGCTATGGCGGTTAGCGGGAGAGTCGAGCAGTACTTC

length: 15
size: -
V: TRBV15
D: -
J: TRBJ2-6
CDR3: CATSRDYSGANVLTF
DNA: TGTGCCACCAGCAGAGATTATAGTGGGGCCAACGTCCTGACTTTC

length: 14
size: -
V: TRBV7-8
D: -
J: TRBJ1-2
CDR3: CASSFKGPFYGYTF
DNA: TGTGCCAGCAGCTTCAAGGGACCTTTCTATGGCTACACCTTC

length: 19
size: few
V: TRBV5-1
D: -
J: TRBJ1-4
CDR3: CASRPGASDSPSYDEKLFF
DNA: TGCGCCAGCAGACCCGGGGCGTCGGACAGCCCCTCCTATGATGAAAAACTGTTTTTT

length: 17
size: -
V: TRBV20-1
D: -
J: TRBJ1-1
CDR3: CSAREPSLRRKYTEAFF
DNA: TGCAGTGCTAGAGAACCCTCGCTGCGGCGGAAATACACTGAAGCTTTCTTT

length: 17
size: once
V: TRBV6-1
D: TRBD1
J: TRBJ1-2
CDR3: CASSEARDRLANYGYTF
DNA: TGTGCCAGCAGTGAAGCTAGGGACAGACTAGCTAACTATGGCTACACCTTC

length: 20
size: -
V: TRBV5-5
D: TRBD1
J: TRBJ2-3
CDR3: CASSPGNYGPGTGRSDTQYF
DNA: TGTGCCAGCAGCCCGGGCAACTACGGACCCGGGACAGGGAGATCAGATACGCAGTATTTT

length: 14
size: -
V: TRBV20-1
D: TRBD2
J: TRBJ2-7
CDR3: CSARGLVSSYEQYF
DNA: TGCAGTGCTAGGGGACTAGTGAGCTCCTACGAGCAGTACTTC

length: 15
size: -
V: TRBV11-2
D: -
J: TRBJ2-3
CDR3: CASSLPDYRTDTQYF
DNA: TGTGCCAGCAGCCTCCCGGACTACCGCACAGATACGCAGTATTTT

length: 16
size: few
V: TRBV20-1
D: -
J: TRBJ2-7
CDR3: CSARASRRQSVGEQYF
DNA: TGCAGTGCTAGAGCCAGCCGCAGACAGTCGGTGGGGGAGCAGTACTTC

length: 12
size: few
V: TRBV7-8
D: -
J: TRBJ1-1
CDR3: CASSFSYGEAFF
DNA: TGTGCCAGCAGCTTTAGTTATGGGGAGGCTTTCTTT

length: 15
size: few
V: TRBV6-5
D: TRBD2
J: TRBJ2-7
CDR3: CASRQLAGGPYEQYF
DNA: TGTGCCAGCAGACAACTAGCGGGGGGCCCCTACGAGCAGTACTTC

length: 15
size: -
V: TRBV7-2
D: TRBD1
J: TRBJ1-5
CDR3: CASSAWDRGRQPQHF
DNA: TGTGCCAGCAGCGCTTGGGACAGGGGGAGACAGCCCCAGCATTTT